This TCR beta chain was found in a study of T-cell reconstitution after alpha-beta-depleted transplantation in children. This CDR3 spans 17 amino acids. Between the trimmed V and J ends, which lost 3 bases and 4 bases, there was a span of 22 bases. CDR1 DFQATT and CDR2 SNEGSKA come from the germline V gene (reference sequence). Unique molecular identifiers were built into the TCRbeta library. TCRdb re-called the PCR reads with MiXCR, one entry per CDR3 protein. The sample contains around 580,000 distinct CDR3 sequences, 25% to 30% of which appear only once. The table lists this clonotype with a few counts.

The rearrangement joins TRBV20-1 to TRBJ2-1; a weak D match, TRBD2 (5 bases). This specimen was PBMCs, taken before TCRalphabeta/CD19-depleted stem cell transplant. The sequence was collected from a boy in the first two years of life with Wiskott-Aldrich syndrome, due to receive a stem cell transplant. The CDR3 is CSASGDLAGGRYNEQFF. The DNA for the CDR3 is TGCAGTGCTAGTGGAGATCTAGCAGGAGGACGGTACAATGAGCAGTTCTTC.